This T cell receptor beta chain was captured by sequencing in a study of blood T cell repertoires in COVID-19. Original handling: Nucleated cell number was recorded as an estimate derived from reference gene primer amplification. Sequencing was performed with immunoSEQ multiplex PCR; in TCRdb, only in-frame clones are kept and a portion is missing. V and J calls plus clone size are reproduced from that table; the DNA served to infer D and trimming. The sample comprises about 120,000 clones, 79% of which are singletons, and 3% to 4.5% rests with the top ten. The CDR3 has 14 residues. Per germline, CDR1 SGHTA and CDR2 FQGNSA. Trimming removed 4 bases from V and 5 bases from J; junction bases left unmatched: 5.

The TCR sequence derives from a woman of 80 years or more with acute or convalescent COVID-19. Sequenced: peripheral blood. The chain recombines TRBV7-2 with TRBJ1-1; 9 bases align to TRBD1. The CDR3 is CASSSRDRVTEAFF. In DNA, the CDR3 is TGTGCCAGCAGCTCACGGGACAGGGTTACTGAAGCTTTCTTT. The full variable domain, in which reference TRBV7-2 and TRBJ1-1 provide the parts outside the CDR3, is GAGVSQSPSNKVTEKGKDVELRCDPISGHTALYWYRQSLGQGLEFLIYFQGNSAPDKSGLPSDRFSAERTGGSVSTLTIQRTQQEDSAVYLCASSSRDRVTEAFFGQGTRLTVV.